These 22 T cell receptor beta chains came from one sample sequenced in a study of T cells in women clearing cervical HPV infection. TCRdb keeps only in-frame clones here, not all; method: immunoSEQ multiplex PCR. The sample table includes about 36,000 clones. The specimen sequenced was blood buffy coat. Source of these receptors: a woman aged 18-69 years with a cervical HPV16 infection that either progressed to CIN3+ or cleared (not recorded which).

With regard to this clone: The CDR3 extends 3 residues past the end of the read, so its final part is completed from the germline J gene. The rearrangement joins TRBV9 to TRBJ2-3; 9 positions match TRBD1. Germline CDR1 reads SGDLS; CDR2 reads YYNGEE. V trimming: 0 bases; J trimming: 5 bases; junction bases outside the gene matches: 7. The CDR3 loop spans 16 amino acids. CDR3 bases read: TGTGCCAGCAGCGTAGCGACAGGGGGAGGTATAGATACG. Translation gives CASSVATGGGIDT. The entire CDR3 sequence reads CASSVATGGGIDTQYF.

Points on this clone: From the germline J gene comes the end of the CDR3, since the read stops 3 residues before it. This chain connects TRBV19 to TRBJ2-3; weak D call: TRBD2 (7 bases). V was cut by 2 bases and J by 5 bases, with 14 bases left in between. Germline-derived CDR1 and CDR2 are LNHDA and SQIVND (reference sequence). The CDR3 length is 15 residues. CDR3: CASSIRGGQGDTQYF. The covered CDR3 bases are TGTGCCAGTAGTATAAGGGGGGGCCAGGGAGATACG.

Regarding this clone: An end of the junction does not agree with germline; a read error may underlie this. The read stops 3 residues short of the end of the CDR3; the missing end is completed from the germline J gene. The gene calls are TRBV4-2 and TRBJ2-5, with 8 positions matching TRBD2. The germline gives CDR1 LGHNA, CDR2 YNFKEQ. This CDR3 spans 16 amino acids. The CDR3 spells CASSQDGRGAGETQYF. The part of the CDR3 DNA that was read is TGCGCCAGCAGCCAAGATGGGCGGGGGGCGGGGGAGACC.

Turning to this clone: The sequenced fragment ends 3 residues before the CDR3 boundary, so the rest is inferred from the germline J gene. The genes are TRBV28 and TRBJ2-5; 14 bases are a match to TRBD2. This CDR3 region has 15 residues. Germline loops: CDR1 MDHEN, CDR2 SYDVKM. Losses at the gene ends were 6 bases for V and 5 bases for J; bases not matched to a gene: 5. Partial CDR3 DNA: TGTGCCAGCAGGCTGGGGACTAGCGGGAGTGAGACC. Its translation: CASRLGTSGSET. The complete CDR3 sequence is CASRLGTSGSETQYF. The variable domain in full, with the rest retrieved from reference TRBV28 and TRBJ2-5, is DVKVTQSSRYLVKRTGEKVFLECVQDMDHENMFWYRQDPGLGLRLIYFSYDVKMKEKGDIPEGYSVSREKKERFSLILESASTNQTSMYLCASRLGTSGSETQYFGPGTRLLVL.

As regards this clone: The sequenced fragment ends 3 residues before the CDR3 boundary, so the rest is inferred from the germline J gene. The chain couples TRBV20-1 to TRBJ1-6; tentatively, D is TRBD1 (5 bases). V shed 1 base and J shed 3 bases, with 16 bases lying between them. Germline CDR1 DFQATT, CDR2 SNEGSKA (reference sequence). The CDR3 covers 17 residues. The CDR3 protein is CSARAGGGGYYNSPLHF. The part of the CDR3 DNA that was read is TGCAGTGCTAGAGCCGGGGGAGGAGGCTACTATAATTCACCC.

On this clone: The read ends 3 residues shy of where the CDR3 ends; the end is completed using the germline J gene. V and J are TRBV18 and TRBJ1-4; no clear D gene. In germline, CDR1 is KGHSH, CDR2 LQKENI. CDR3 length equals 14 residues. Trimming stripped 3 bases from V and 7 bases from J, with 12 bases between. The sequenced CDR3 bases are TGTGCCAGCTCACCTACATTTTCCGTTGAAAAA. Amino acid sequence: CASSPTFSVEK. The whole CDR3 protein is CASSPTFSVEKLFF.

Comments on this clone: Read sequence stops 3 residues before the CDR3 end, and the germline J gene provides the missing end. The rearrangement uses TRBV19 and TRBJ2-5; no definite D call. Germline V gene data show CDR1 as LNHDA and CDR2 as SQIVND (reference sequence). Trimming stripped 5 bases from V and 5 bases from J, with 12 bases between. The CDR3 consists of 13 residues. CDR3 DNA (partial): TGTGCCAGTAGTCCCGGTCAAACTGAGACC. Protein sequence: CASSPGQTET. The whole CDR3 protein reads CASSPGQTETQYF. Together with reference TRBV19 and TRBJ2-5, the CDR3 gives the full variable domain: DGGITQSPKYLFRKEGQNVTLSCEQNLNHDAMYWYRQDPGQGLRLIYYSQIVNDFQKGDIAEGYSVSREKKESFPLTVTSAQKNPTAFYLCASSPGQTETQYFGPGTRLLVL.

Comments on this clone: The CDR3 goes on 3 residues after the read ends, and that part is filled in from the germline J gene. V gene TRBV6-1 combines with J gene TRBJ1-2; D is undetermined. V was clipped by 2 bases and J by 5 bases, with 3 bases between them. The V gene's germline CDR1 is MNHNS and CDR2 SASEGT. This CDR3 comprises 11 residues. The CDR3 spells CASSEQYGYTF. The DNA read from the CDR3 is TGTGCCAGCAGTGAACAATATGGC.

Comment on this clone: The DNA ends 3 residues before the CDR3 does, and the rest of the CDR3 is filled in from the germline J gene. The chain couples TRBV28 to TRBJ2-1, with D possibly matching TRBD1 (7 bases). The CDR3 extends over 14 amino acids. V was clipped by 8 bases and J by 6 bases, with 17 bases between them. The V gene's germline CDR1 is MDHEN and CDR2 SYDVKM. This CDR3 reads CASAGQNIPNEQFF. CDR3 DNA, as far as it was read: TGTGCCAGCGCGGGACAGAACATCCCCAATGAG.

Concerning this clone itself: The DNA ends 3 residues before the CDR3 does, and the rest of the CDR3 is filled in from the germline J gene. The chain couples TRBV30 to TRBJ2-3; a possible D gene is TRBD1 (5 bases). The CDR3 spans 12 residues. Germline V gene sequence: CDR1 GTSNPN, CDR2 SVGIG (reference sequence). The germline V and J ends were trimmed by 7 bases and 0 bases, with 8 bases remaining between them. The CDR3 protein is CASRASTDTQYF. Incomplete CDR3 DNA: TGTGCCTCCAGGGCAAGCACAGATACG.

On this clone itself: At one end the junction does not follow the germline gene, possibly because of a read error. The read terminates 3 residues ahead of where the CDR3 ends, so the germline J gene completes it. The genes are TRBV4-2 and TRBJ2-3; possibly TRBD1 for D (5 bases). Per the germline V gene, CDR1 is LGHNA and CDR2 is YNFKEQ. The CDR3 runs 14 residues. The CDR3 protein is CASSHPDKTDTQYF. CDR3 bases read: TGCGCCAGCAGCCACCCGGACAAGACAGATACG.

Note on this clone: The CDR3 extends 3 residues past the end of the read, so its final part is completed from the germline J gene. The V gene is TRBV20-1, the J gene TRBJ2-5, with a weak D call TRBD2 (6 bases). The germline V gene encodes CDR1 DFQATT and CDR2 SNEGSKA (reference sequence). Trimming took 6 bases from V and 4 from J, leaving 18 bases between them. CDR3 length equals 14 residues. The sequenced part of the CDR3 DNA is TGCAGTGCAACTGAACTAGCTGACTCAGAGACC. It is translated as CSATELADSET. The whole CDR3 sequence is CSATELADSETQYF.

On this clone: The read ends 3 residues before the CDR3 terminus; that terminus is restored from the germline J gene. The genes are TRBV5-1 and TRBJ2-7, with 9 bases lining up with TRBD2. The CDR3 length is 16 residues. Germline V gene data show CDR1 as SGHRS and CDR2 as YFSETQ. V lost 4 bases, J lost 6 bases, and 14 bases stayed unmatched. CDR3 DNA, as far as it was read: TGCGCCAGCAGCCTCCCGGCGGGGGGGCCGTCGGGCGAG. Protein: CASSLPAGGPSGE. In full, the CDR3 is CASSLPAGGPSGEQYF.

A note on this clone: The sequence runs out 3 residues before the end of the CDR3; the remainder is reconstructed from the germline J gene. The chain joins TRBV6-2 or TRBV6-3 to TRBJ2-7; the D gene is possibly TRBD2 (6 bases). V was cut by 5 bases and J by 3 bases, with 17 bases left in between. This CDR3 is built from 15 residues. CDR1 and CDR2 (germline): MNHEY, SVGEGT. CDR3 residues: CASSTVPGLGYEQYF. CDR3 DNA, as far as it was read: TGTGCCAGCAGTACAGTTCCGGGACTCGGCTACGAG.

The CDR3 bases that were read are TGTGCCAGCAGTTCTCAGGCTATCACTGGAAACACC. Its translation: CASSSQAITGNT. The complete CDR3 reads CASSSQAITGNTIYF. V is TRBV12-3 or TRBV12-4 and J is TRBJ1-3; D is unresolved. With the read ending 3 residues before the CDR3 end, the germline J gene is used to fill in that end. The CDR3 length is 15 residues. Trimming stripped 4 bases from V and 2 bases from J, with 12 bases between.

Comments on this clone: The sequence runs out 3 residues before the end of the CDR3; the remainder is reconstructed from the germline J gene. This chain links TRBV28 with TRBJ2-7, with D possibly matching TRBD1 (5 bases). Germline CDR1 reads MDHEN; CDR2 reads SYDVKM. The CDR3 contains 15 residues. With 5 bases removed from V and 3 bases from J, the gap between germline ends came to 17 bases. CDR3 sequence reads: CASSPPRQSYYEQYF. The covered CDR3 bases are TGTGCCAGCAGTCCACCGCGACAGAGTTACTACGAG. Full variable domain (remainder filled in from reference TRBV28 and TRBJ2-7): DVKVTQSSRYLVKRTGEKVFLECVQDMDHENMFWYRQDPGLGLRLIYFSYDVKMKEKGDIPEGYSVSREKKERFSLILESASTNQTSMYLCASSPPRQSYYEQYFGPGTRLTVT.

As regards this clone: The read finishes 3 residues shy of the CDR3 end, and the germline J gene is used to complete it. The chain joins TRBV10-3 to TRBJ2-3; 7 nucleotides line up with TRBD2. CDR3 length: 15 amino acids. Germline CDR1 reads ENHRY; CDR2 reads SYGVKD. The V segment lost 7 bases and the J segment 3 bases; nucleotides outside the gene matches: 10. CDR3 loop: CAIMPKREGTDTQYF. The CDR3 bases that were read are TGTGCCATCATGCCAAAGCGGGAAGGGACAGATACG.

Worth noting for this clone: Read coverage stops 3 residues before the CDR3 terminus; the germline J gene supplies the remainder. The chain has TRBV12-3 or TRBV12-4 and TRBJ1-2; 8 bases are a match to TRBD1. There are 15 residues in the CDR3. The V and J ends lost 6 bases and 4 bases, in that order; junction bases with no gene match: 10. CDR3 DNA, as far as it was read: TGTGCCAGCAGCGCACGCTCAGGGGGCCCCTATGGC. Residues: CASSARSGGPYG. The whole CDR3 region reads CASSARSGGPYGYTF.

As to this clone: The read halts 3 residues ahead of the CDR3 end, with the missing end drawn from the germline J gene. The chain combines TRBV7-9 with TRBJ2-7; D not certain. From germline, CDR1 is SEHNR and CDR2 FQNEAQ (reference sequence). The V gene lost 3 bases and the J gene lost 2 bases, with 2 bases spanning the gap. The CDR3 length is 11 residues. This CDR3 reads CASSFTYEQYF. The part of the CDR3 DNA that was read is TGTGCCAGCAGCTTCACCTACGAG.

CDR3 bases read: TGTGCCAGCAGTGAAAGGACAAAAGGTGAAAAA. Translated, it gives CASSERTKGEK. The complete CDR3 sequence is CASSERTKGEKLFF. This chain connects TRBV2 to TRBJ1-4; D possibly corresponds to TRBD1 (5 bases). Read coverage stops 3 residues before the CDR3 terminus; the germline J gene supplies the remainder. This CDR3 is 14 amino acids long. Between the trimmed V and J ends, which lost 2 bases and 7 bases, there was a span of 11 bases. The V gene's germline CDR1 is SNHLY and CDR2 FYNNEI.

Concerning this clone itself: Coverage ceases 3 residues before the CDR3 finishes, and the germline J gene fills in the end. J is TRBJ1-5 and V is TRBV30; 9 bases agree with TRBD1. This CDR3 spans 14 amino acids. The junction had 2 bases not matched to a gene; V was cut back by 5 bases and J by 0 bases. The germline CDR1 and CDR2 sequences are GTSNPN and SVGIG (reference sequence). Incomplete CDR3 DNA: TGTGCCTGGGGGACAGGGTATAGCAATCAGCCC. The encoded protein is CAWGTGYSNQP. The full CDR3 protein reads CAWGTGYSNQPQHF.

A remark on this clone: The read ends 3 residues early relative to the CDR3; the germline J gene fills the gap. The chain joins TRBV7-9 to TRBJ1-1; D call uncertain. Trimming stripped 3 bases from V and 5 bases from J, with 10 bases between. CDR1 SEHNR and CDR2 FQNEAQ come from the germline V gene (reference sequence). The CDR3 is 13 amino acids. The CDR3 loop is CASSFKGGTEAFF. The sequenced part of the CDR3 DNA is TGTGCCAGCAGCTTTAAGGGTGGGACTGAA. Variable domain in full (rest from reference TRBV7-9 and TRBJ1-1): DTGVSQNPRHKITKRGQNVTFRCDPISEHNRLYWYRQTLGQGPEFLTYFQNEAQLEKSRLLSDRFSAERPKGSFSTLEIQRTEQGDSAMYLCASSFKGGTEAFFGQGTRLTVV.